This TCR beta chain emerged from a study of radiotherapy plus CTLA-4 blockade in lung cancer. Sequenced by immunoSEQ multiplex PCR; TCRdb stores in-frame clones only, minus some. The profile shows roughly 92,000 clones, around 87% of them singletons. CDR1 and CDR2 from the germline V gene are WNHNN and SYGVQD (reference sequence). The V segment lost 0 bases and the J segment 6 bases; nucleotides outside the gene matches: 5. CDR3 length: 16 amino acids. The V and J genes are TRBV10-1 and TRBJ1-6; 7 nucleotides agree with TRBD1. The specimen was peripheral blood, collected from a patient treated with radiotherapy plus ipilimumab. This receptor was obtained from a human donor with non-small cell lung cancer who had a partial response to radiotherapy plus ipilimumab. The CDR3 nucleotides read TGCGCCAGCAGTGAGTCAAGACAGGGTTCTAATTCACCCCTCCACTTT. Amino acid sequence: CASSESRQGSNSPLHF.